The 28 T cell receptor beta chains given below trace back to one sample, sequenced in a study of T cells expressing NK-cell markers. Following a re-call of the 5' RACE reads, TCRdb has one entry per CDR3 protein and lacks DNA. The specimen's table records about 260,000 distinct CDR3 sequences. The sequenced sample consisted of blood T cells: a sorted CD56 or NKG2C T cell subset, CD4+ or CD8+ T cells, or bulk PBMC T cells (not recorded which). The receptors derive from a man between 18 and 29 years old in good health.

J is TRBJ2-7 and V is TRBV7-2; TCRdb outputs TRBD2, but without DNA this stays unchecked. The CDR3 has 14 residues. From germline, CDR1 is SGHTA and CDR2 FQGNSA. This CDR3 is CASSPRGVSYEQYF. The whole variable domain, remainder taken from reference TRBV7-2 and TRBJ2-7, is GAGVSQSPSNKVTEKGKDVELRCDPISGHTALYWYRQSLGQGLEFLIYFQGNSAPDKSGLPSDRFSAERTGGSVSTLTIQRTQQEDSAVYLCASSPRGVSYEQYFGPGTRLTVT.

The CDR3 protein is CSARGTSGSRSYNEQFF. This chain joins TRBV20-1 and TRBJ2-1; the D gene TCRdb calls, TRBD2, cannot be checked with no DNA. The CDR3 contains 17 residues. Germline values: CDR1 DFQATT, CDR2 SNEGSKA (reference sequence).

The V call is TRBV7-9, the J call TRBJ1-1. Germline V gene sequence: CDR1 SEHNR, CDR2 FQNEAQ (reference sequence). CDR3 size: 13 residues. The CDR3 loop is CASSSIRQWEAFF.

The CDR3 here is CASSPRTGGTEAFF. The chain carries TRBV12-3 or TRBV12-4 and TRBJ1-1; TCRdb's D call, TRBD1, is unchecked because there is no DNA. The CDR3 sequence is 14 residues long.

The V call is TRBV5-1, the J call TRBJ1-1; TCRdb selects TRBD1, and the lack of DNA leaves this call unchecked. CDR1 SGHRS and CDR2 YFSETQ come from the germline V gene. This CDR3 contains 16 residues. The CDR3 loop is CASLKTGLEMNTEAFF.

The CDR3 here is CSARDLAGGVAAFF. The rearrangement links TRBV20-1 to TRBJ1-1; TCRdb gives TRBD1 as the D gene, but with no DNA this cannot be confirmed. Per germline, CDR1 DFQATT and CDR2 SNEGSKA (reference sequence). The CDR3 runs 14 residues.

This chain links TRBV29-1 with TRBJ2-1; TCRdb gives TRBD2 as the D gene, but with no DNA this cannot be confirmed. Germline CDR1 reads SQVTM; CDR2 reads ANQGSEA. The CDR3 is made up of 16 amino acids. CDR3 region: CSVEDLRSGRGNEQFF.

The chain uses TRBV20-1 and TRBJ2-3; the D gene TCRdb calls, TRBD2, cannot be checked with no DNA. Per the germline V gene, CDR1 is DFQATT and CDR2 is SNEGSKA (reference sequence). CDR3 length: 16 amino acids. This chain's CDR3 is CSARGILAGKRDTQYF.

The rearrangement links TRBV4-3 to TRBJ2-1; the D call of TRBD2 rests on TCRdb alone, since no DNA is present to check it. Germline CDR1 and CDR2: LGHNA and YSLEER. There are 14 residues in the CDR3. This CDR3 reads CASSREFWDNEQFF.

The chain has TRBV4-1 and TRBJ2-5. Germline V gene data show CDR1 as MGHRA and CDR2 as YSYEKL. This CDR3 has 13 residues. CDR3 sequence reads: CASSKGGFETQYF.

The V and J genes are TRBV6-1 and TRBJ1-5; as DNA is missing, the TRBD1 call by TCRdb cannot be tested. The germline V gene has CDR1 MNHNS and CDR2 SASEGT. CDR3 size: 16 residues. This CDR3 reads CASSEARRQGDQPQHF.

This chain links TRBV12-3 or TRBV12-4 with TRBJ1-5. This CDR3 contains 14 residues. Here the CDR3 reads CASSFWGGNQPQHF.

This sequence joins TRBV15 and TRBJ2-7; TCRdb's assignment of TRBD2 cannot be checked, as there is no DNA. CDR1 is LNHNV, CDR2 YYDKDF, per germline (reference sequence). The CDR3 covers 19 residues. CDR3 sequence: CATSRDLQGPGLASYEQYF.

The chain uses TRBV5-1 and TRBJ2-3; TCRdb indicates TRBD1, and absent DNA this call remains unverified. CDR3 length equals 14 residues. The V gene's germline CDR1 is SGHRS and CDR2 YFSETQ. The CDR3 here is CASSPGAGTDTQYF. The variable domain in full, with the rest retrieved from reference TRBV5-1 and TRBJ2-3, is KAGVTQTPRYLIKTRGQQVTLSCSPISGHRSVSWYQQTPGQGLQFLFEYFSETQRNKGNFPGRFSGRQFSNSRSEMNVSTLELGDSALYLCASSPGAGTDTQYFGPGTRLTVL.

J is TRBJ2-4 and V is TRBV30; absent DNA, TCRdb's TRBD1 call cannot be checked. This CDR3 contains 11 residues. In germline, CDR1 is GTSNPN, CDR2 SVGIG (reference sequence). The CDR3 here is CAWGIQGVQYF.

The chain is built from TRBV3-1 and TRBJ2-7; checking the TCRdb D call of TRBD1 is not possible without DNA. The CDR3 runs 14 residues. Germline V gene data show CDR1 as LGHDT and CDR2 as YNNKEL (reference sequence). This chain's CDR3 is CASSQGVRGSEQYF.

J is TRBJ1-5 and V is TRBV12-3 or TRBV12-4; the TCRdb call, TRBD1, lacks DNA for checking. The CDR3 is 15 residues long. The CDR3 spells CASSLGGTTNQPQHF.

V usage is TRBV15 and J usage is TRBJ1-5; TCRdb proposes TRBD1, but this gene call is untestable without DNA. CDR3 length equals 15 residues. CDR1 and CDR2 (germline): LNHNV, YYDKDF (reference sequence). CDR3 sequence reads: CATSRLGTGNQPQHF.

The V gene is TRBV12-3 or TRBV12-4, the J gene TRBJ2-5; there is no DNA to check the TCRdb D call of TRBD1. This CDR3 comprises 17 residues. The CDR3 sequence: CASDEGQGVPNRETQYF.

The gene calls are TRBV20-1 and TRBJ1-1; lacking DNA, the TRBD1 call made by TCRdb goes unchecked. Germline assignment: CDR1 DFQATT and CDR2 SNEGSKA (reference sequence). There are 13 residues in the CDR3. This CDR3 is CSATDRGNTEAFF.

The chain recombines TRBV12-3 or TRBV12-4 with TRBJ2-5; absent DNA, TCRdb's TRBD1 call cannot be checked. This CDR3 comprises 15 residues. The chain's CDR3 is CASSWGVGLAETQYF.

The chain couples TRBV5-6 to TRBJ2-5; absent DNA, TCRdb's TRBD1 call cannot be checked. CDR1 SGHDT and CDR2 YYEEEE come from the germline V gene. The CDR3 covers 13 residues. The CDR3 spells CASSSRTVLTQYF.

The chain uses TRBV12-3 or TRBV12-4 and TRBJ1-1; the TRBD1 assignment by TCRdb is unverifiable without DNA. The CDR3 runs 12 residues. The CDR3 sequence is CASSQGGTEAFF.

The gene calls are TRBV11-2 and TRBJ2-1; there is no DNA to check the TCRdb D call of TRBD2. The CDR3 contains 14 residues. Germline-derived CDR1 and CDR2 are SGHAT and FQNNGV. CDR3 sequence: CASRRLAGRYEQFF.

J is TRBJ2-1 and V is TRBV20-1; the D call from TCRdb, TRBD2, cannot be confirmed without DNA. The CDR3 is made up of 15 amino acids. Germline CDR1 reads DFQATT; CDR2 reads SNEGSKA (reference sequence). The CDR3: CSARDPGLAVNEQFF.

J is TRBJ2-5 and V is TRBV12-3 or TRBV12-4; the D gene TCRdb calls, TRBD2, cannot be checked with no DNA. This CDR3 spans 15 amino acids. The CDR3: CASSFGRGSGETQYF.

The chain has TRBV12-3 or TRBV12-4 and TRBJ1-5. The CDR3 totals 19 residues. CDR3 protein: CASSLSGRARDYSNQPQHF.

The chain has TRBV6-5 and TRBJ2-4; there is no DNA to check the TCRdb D call of TRBD1. The CDR3 has 13 residues. Looked up from germline, CDR1 is MNHEY and CDR2 is SVGAGI. CDR3 loop: CASRIQGVDIQYF.